The following is a TCR beta chain sequence with its context. Its antigen remains unidentified. A read error may produce the germline difference seen at one junction end. Libraries were made from RNA as TCR cDNA, using a modified protocol. Sample barcodes were added at both library ends during cDNA synthesis. Via MiXCR, TCRdb re-called the 5' RACE reads, giving one row per CDR3 protein. This sample has roughly 340,000 distinct CDR3 sequences, with 25% to 35% found just once. This specimen comes from a study of identical twins' blood T cells. Looked up from germline, CDR1 is SGDLS and CDR2 is YYNGEE. The CDR3 covers 16 residues. Study-wide points: Abundant TCRbeta CDR3s overlapped more between twins than with unrelated donors.

The chain is built from TRBV9 and TRBJ1-3; D not resolved. Sequences were obtained from PBMCs. The sequence was obtained from a woman between 18 and 50 years old in good health. The CDR3 loop reads CANSVEIRGSGNTIYF. As DNA, the CDR3 is TGTGCCAACAGCGTAGAGATACGAGGCTCTGGAAACACCATATATTTT.